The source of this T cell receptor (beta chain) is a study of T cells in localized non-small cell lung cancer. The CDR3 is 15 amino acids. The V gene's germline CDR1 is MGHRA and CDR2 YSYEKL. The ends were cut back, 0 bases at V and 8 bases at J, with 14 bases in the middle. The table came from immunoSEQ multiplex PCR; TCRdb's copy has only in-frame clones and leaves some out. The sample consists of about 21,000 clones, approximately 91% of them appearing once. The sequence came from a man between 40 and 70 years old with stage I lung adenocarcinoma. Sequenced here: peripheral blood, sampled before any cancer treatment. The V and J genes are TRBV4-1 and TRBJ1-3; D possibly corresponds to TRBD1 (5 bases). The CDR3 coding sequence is TGCGCCAGCAGCCAAGAAGTCAGGGTGGGAGACACCATATATTTT. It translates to CASSQEVRVGDTIYF.